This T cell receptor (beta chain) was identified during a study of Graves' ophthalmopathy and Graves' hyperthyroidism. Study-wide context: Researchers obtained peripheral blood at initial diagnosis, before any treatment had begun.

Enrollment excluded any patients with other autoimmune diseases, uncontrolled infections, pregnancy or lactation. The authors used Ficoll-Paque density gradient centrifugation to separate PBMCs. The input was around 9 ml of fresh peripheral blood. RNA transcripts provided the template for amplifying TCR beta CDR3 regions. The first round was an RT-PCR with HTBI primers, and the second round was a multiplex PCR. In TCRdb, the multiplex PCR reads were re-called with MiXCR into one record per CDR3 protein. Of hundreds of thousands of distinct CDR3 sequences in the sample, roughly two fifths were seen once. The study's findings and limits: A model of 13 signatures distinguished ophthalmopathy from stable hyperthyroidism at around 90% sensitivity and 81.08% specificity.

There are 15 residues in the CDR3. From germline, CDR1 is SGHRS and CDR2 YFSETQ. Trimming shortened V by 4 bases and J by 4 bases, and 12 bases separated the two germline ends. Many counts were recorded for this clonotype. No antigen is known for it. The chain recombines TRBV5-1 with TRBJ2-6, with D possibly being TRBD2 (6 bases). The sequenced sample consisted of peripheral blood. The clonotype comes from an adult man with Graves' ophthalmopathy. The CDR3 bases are TGCGCCAGCAGCCTCGCGGGATCGGGGGCCAACGTCCTGACTTTC. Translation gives CASSLAGSGANVLTF.